Listed below are T cell receptor beta chains from one sample, sequenced in a study of cytomegalovirus exposure and HLA in healthy donors. TCRdb's table, derived via immunoSEQ multiplex PCR, lists solely in-frame clones and lacks some. The sample carries around 150,000 clones, about 83% recorded once. Material: PBMCs. Receptors originate from a woman aged 25 to 39 in good health and CMV-seronegative. Each CDR3 is given with its conserved first and last residue. D genes are given only for firm matches. The size field is filled for only some rows; it gives once, few, many or a size class.

TRBV28	once	TRBD1	TRBJ1-4	CASGTENEKLFF	TGTGCCAGCGGGACAGAGAATGAAAAACTGTTTTTT
TRBV7-9	-	-	TRBJ2-3	CASSLEVSASAPYF	TGTGCCAGCAGCTTAGAAGTTTCGGCTAGCGCTCCGTATTTT
TRBV2	once	TRBD1	TRBJ1-2	CASSPGQLYGYTF	TGTGCCAGCAGTCCGGGACAGCTCTATGGCTACACCTTC
TRBV18	-	TRBD2	TRBJ2-7	CASSPPRGTNEQYF	TGTGCCAGCTCACCACCGCGGGGGACGAACGAGCAGTACTTC
TRBV12-2	-	-	TRBJ2-4	CASRLVIEGNIQYF	TGTGCAAGTCGCTTAGTTATAGAGGGAAACATTCAGTACTTC
TRBV27	-	-	TRBJ1-5	CASSLNRRDIHPQHF	TGTGCCAGCAGTTTAAATCGCAGGGATATCCACCCCCAGCATTTT
TRBV19	-	TRBD2	TRBJ2-7	CASMSSSSGTPYEQYF	TGTGCCAGTATGTCGTCCTCTAGCGGGACCCCCTACGAGCAGTACTTC
TRBV9	-	-	TRBJ2-2	CASSVAGVGNTGELFF	TGTGCCAGCAGCGTAGCTGGAGTAGGGAACACCGGGGAGCTGTTTTTT
TRBV2	-	TRBD2	TRBJ2-2	CASRKGWVAGAVTGELFF	TGTGCCAGCAGGAAGGGATGGGTAGCGGGAGCTGTCACCGGGGAGCTGTTTTTT
TRBV19	-	-	TRBJ2-1	CASSPGFRSYNEQFF	TGTGCCAGTTCGCCGGGATTTCGCTCCTACAATGAGCAGTTCTTC
TRBV25-1	-	-	TRBJ2-7	CASSELGGRGRYEQYF	TGTGCCAGCAGTGAATTGGGGGGCAGGGGGAGGTACGAGCAGTACTTC
TRBV5-1	-	-	TRBJ2-7	CASSLGGSGSYEQYF	TGCGCCAGCAGCTTGGGTGGGAGTGGGTCCTACGAGCAGTACTTC
TRBV30	-	-	TRBJ2-1	CAWSVGGKQFF	TGTGCCTGGAGTGTCGGAGGAAAGCAGTTCTTC
TRBV10-3	few	-	TRBJ1-4	CAISTGLPNEKLFF	TGTGCCATCAGTACAGGGCTACCTAATGAAAAACTGTTTTTT
TRBV10-3	-	TRBD2	TRBJ2-2	CAIRDPQRGGEGGELFF	TGTGCCATCAGAGACCCTCAGCGGGGGGGCGAGGGCGGGGAGCTGTTTTTT
TRBV9	few	TRBD2	TRBJ2-1	CASSAGGSGHNEQFF	TGTGCCAGCAGCGCCGGGGGGAGCGGGCACAATGAGCAGTTCTTC
TRBV5-1	-	TRBD1	TRBJ2-7	CASSLTGQSSYEQYF	TGCGCCAGCAGCTTGACGGGACAGAGCTCCTACGAGCAGTACTTC
TRBV4-2	few	-	TRBJ1-3	CASSQGTVSGNTIYF	TGTGCCAGCAGCCAAGGGACAGTCTCTGGAAACACCATATATTTT
TRBV7-9	few	-	TRBJ1-1	CASSLMAGVITEAFF	TGTGCCAGCAGCTTGATGGCAGGGGTCATCACTGAAGCTTTCTTT
TRBV6-1	-	TRBD2	TRBJ2-1	CAGTSSYNEQFF	TGTGCCGGGACTAGCAGCTACAATGAGCAGTTCTTC
TRBV9	-	TRBD2	TRBJ2-7	CASSPDGLAGVVREQYF	TGTGCCAGCAGCCCGGACGGACTAGCGGGAGTGGTAAGAGAGCAGTACTTC
TRBV28	-	TRBD1	TRBJ2-2	CASSPDRGNTGELFF	TGTGCCAGCAGTCCGGACAGGGGTAACACCGGGGAGCTGTTTTTT
TRBV6-5	-	-	TRBJ1-6	CASSYDRGTNSPLHF	TGTGCCAGCAGTTACGACCGGGGGACGAATTCACCCCTCCACTTT
TRBV29-1	-	-	TRBJ1-1	CSGRQSGFGTEAFF	TGCAGCGGCAGACAATCAGGGTTCGGCACTGAAGCTTTCTTT
TRBV5-1	-	TRBD1	TRBJ1-2	CASSAGQGNYGYTF	TGCGCCAGCAGCGCAGGACAGGGGAACTATGGCTACACCTTC
TRBV30	-	TRBD2	TRBJ2-3	CAWSRTSGSDTQYF	TGTGCCTGGAGTCGGACTAGTGGTTCAGATACGCAGTATTTT
TRBV7-9	-	-	TRBJ1-5	CASSLGRWGSGVIDQPQHF	TGTGCCAGCAGCTTAGGTCGGTGGGGATCCGGGGTCATAGATCAGCCCCAGCATTTT
TRBV4-3	-	TRBD1	TRBJ1-2	CASSQRIRGPAYGYTF	TGCGCCAGCAGCCAAAGAATCAGGGGGCCTGCGTATGGCTACACCTTC
TRBV30	-	-	TRBJ2-3	CAWSETGGGQYF	TGTGCCTGGAGTGAGACAGGCGGTGGGCAGTATTTT
TRBV6-1	-	-	TRBJ1-2	CASSEWHREPAYGYTF	TGTGCCAGCAGTGAATGGCACCGGGAGCCCGCCTATGGCTACACCTTC
TRBV28	-	-	TRBJ2-5	CASSSGLWDQYF	TGTGCCAGCAGCTCGGGACTCTGGGACCAGTACTTC
TRBV21-1	-	-	TRBJ1-5	CARTSRDRGPQPQHF	TGTGCCAGGACGTCCCGGGACAGGGGGCCTCAGCCCCAGCATTTT
TRBV30	-	-	TRBJ1-4	CAWSVQGFLNEKLFF	TGTGCCTGGAGTGTACAGGGCTTCCTTAATGAAAAACTGTTTTTT
TRBV7-2	-	-	TRBJ2-7	CASSLEAGLYEQYF	TGTGCCAGCAGCTTAGAGGCGGGATTATACGAGCAGTACTTC
TRBV7-7	-	TRBD1	TRBJ2-1	CASSPTGGARYNEQFF	TGTGCTAGCAGCCCAACAGGGGGCGCGCGGTACAATGAGCAGTTCTTC
TRBV6-6	-	-	TRBJ1-5	CASSYSGGVNQPQHF	TGTGCCAGCAGTTACTCCGGGGGGGTCAATCAGCCCCAGCATTTT
TRBV9	-	-	TRBJ1-4	CASSRDGQSNEKLFF	TGTGCCAGCAGCCGTGACGGACAATCTAATGAAAAACTGTTTTTT
TRBV5-1	-	-	TRBJ2-4	CASSPVEGFVQYF	TGCGCCAGCAGCCCGGTGGAGGGTTTCGTTCAGTACTTC
TRBV2	-	TRBD2	TRBJ2-1	CASSEVLAGANEQFF	TGTGCCAGCAGTGAAGTACTAGCGGGCGCCAATGAGCAGTTCTTC
TRBV9	-	-	TRBJ2-3	CASSVGIATSTDTQYF	TGTGCCAGCAGCGTAGGGATAGCGACTAGCACAGATACGCAGTATTTT